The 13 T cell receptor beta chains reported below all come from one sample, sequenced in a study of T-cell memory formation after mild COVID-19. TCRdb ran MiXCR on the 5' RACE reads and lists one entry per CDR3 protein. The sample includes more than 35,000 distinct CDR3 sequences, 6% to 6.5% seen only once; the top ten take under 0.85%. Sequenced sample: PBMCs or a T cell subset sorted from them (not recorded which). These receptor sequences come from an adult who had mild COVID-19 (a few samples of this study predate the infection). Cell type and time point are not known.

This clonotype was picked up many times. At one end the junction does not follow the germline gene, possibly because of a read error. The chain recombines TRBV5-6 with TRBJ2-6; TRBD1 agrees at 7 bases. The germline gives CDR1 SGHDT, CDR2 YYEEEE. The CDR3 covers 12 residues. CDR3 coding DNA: TGTGCCAGCAGCTTGTACGTAGGGGGCCGCGTTTTC. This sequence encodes CASSLYVGGRVF.

The DNA of the CDR3 is TGCAGTGCTAGAGGCTCTCGAGGGGCCTGGGATGGCTACACCTTC. This sequence encodes CSARGSRGAWDGYTF. The gene calls are TRBV20-1 and TRBJ1-2, with D tentatively TRBD1 (5 bases). The V end lost 1 base, the J end lost 6 bases, and 18 bases lay between the germline ends. CDR1 and CDR2 (germline): DFQATT, SNEGSKA (reference sequence). The CDR3 length is 15 residues.

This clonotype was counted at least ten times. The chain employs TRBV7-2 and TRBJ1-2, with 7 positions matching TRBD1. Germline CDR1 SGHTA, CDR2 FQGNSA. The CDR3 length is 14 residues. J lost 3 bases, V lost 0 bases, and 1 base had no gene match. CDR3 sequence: CASSLADRDYGYTF. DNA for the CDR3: TGTGCCAGCAGCTTAGCCGACAGGGACTATGGCTACACCTTC.

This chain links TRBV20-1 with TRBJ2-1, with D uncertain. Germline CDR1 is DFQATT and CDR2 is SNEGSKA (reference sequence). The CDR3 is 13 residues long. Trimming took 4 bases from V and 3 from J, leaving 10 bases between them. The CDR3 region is CSAKGPSYNEQFF. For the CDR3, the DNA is TGCAGTGCTAAAGGGCCCAGCTACAATGAGCAGTTCTTC.

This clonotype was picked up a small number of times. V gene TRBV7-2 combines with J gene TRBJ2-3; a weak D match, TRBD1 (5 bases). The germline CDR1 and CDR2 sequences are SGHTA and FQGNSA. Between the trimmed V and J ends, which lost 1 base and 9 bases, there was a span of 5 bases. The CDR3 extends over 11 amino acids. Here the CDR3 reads CASSLGQTQYF. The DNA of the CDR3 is TGTGCCAGCAGCTTAGGACAGACGCAGTATTTT. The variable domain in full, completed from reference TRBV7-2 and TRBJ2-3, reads GAGVSQSPSNKVTEKGKDVELRCDPISGHTALYWYRQSLGQGLEFLIYFQGNSAPDKSGLPSDRFSAERTGGSVSTLTIQRTQQEDSAVYLCASSLGQTQYFGPGTRLTVL.

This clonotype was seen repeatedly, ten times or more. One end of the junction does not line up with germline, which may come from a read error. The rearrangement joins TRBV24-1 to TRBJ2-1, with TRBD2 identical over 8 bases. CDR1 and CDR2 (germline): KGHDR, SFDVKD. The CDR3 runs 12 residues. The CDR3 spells CATSVAGGGTIF. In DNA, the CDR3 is TGTGCCACCAGTGTGGCGGGGGGAGGCACGATCTTC.

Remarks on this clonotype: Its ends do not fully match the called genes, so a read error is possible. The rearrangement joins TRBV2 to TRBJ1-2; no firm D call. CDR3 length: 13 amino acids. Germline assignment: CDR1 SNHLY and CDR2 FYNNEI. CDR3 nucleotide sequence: TGTACCAGCTGGGAAGGAAACAACTATGGCTACACCTTC. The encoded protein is CTSWEGNNYGYTF. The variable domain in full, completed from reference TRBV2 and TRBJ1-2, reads EPEVTQTPSHQVTQMGQEVILRCVPISNHLYFYWYRQILGQKVEFLVSFYNNEISEKSEIFDDQFSVERPDGSNFTLKIRSTKLEDSAMYFCTSWEGNNYGYTFGSGTRLTVV.

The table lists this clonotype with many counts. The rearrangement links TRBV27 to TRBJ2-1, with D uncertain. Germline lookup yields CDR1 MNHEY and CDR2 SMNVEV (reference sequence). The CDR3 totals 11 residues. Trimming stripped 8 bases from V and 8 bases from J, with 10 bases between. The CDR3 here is CASFQRYEQFF. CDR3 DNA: TGTGCCAGCTTCCAGAGGTATGAGCAGTTCTTC.

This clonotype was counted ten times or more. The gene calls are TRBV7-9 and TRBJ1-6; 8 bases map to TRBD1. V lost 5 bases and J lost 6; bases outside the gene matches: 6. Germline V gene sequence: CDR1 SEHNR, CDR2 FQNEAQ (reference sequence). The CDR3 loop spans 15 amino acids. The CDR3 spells CASSIGQGVNSPLHF. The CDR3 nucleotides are TGTGCCAGCAGCATAGGACAGGGCGTTAATTCACCCCTCCACTTT.

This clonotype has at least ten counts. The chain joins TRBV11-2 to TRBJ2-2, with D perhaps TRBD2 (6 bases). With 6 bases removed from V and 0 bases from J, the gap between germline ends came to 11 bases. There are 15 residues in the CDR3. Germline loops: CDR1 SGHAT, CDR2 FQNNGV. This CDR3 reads CASRFAGSNTGELFF. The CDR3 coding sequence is TGTGCCAGCAGATTCGCGGGGTCGAACACCGGGGAGCTGTTTTTT.

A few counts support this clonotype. The CDR3 DNA reads TGTGCCAGCAGGCTAGGAGATGCAGAGACCCAGTACTTC. The encoded protein is CASRLGDAETQYF. This chain joins TRBV12-3 or TRBV12-4 and TRBJ2-5; D ambiguous. V was clipped by 6 bases and J by 4 bases, with 12 bases between them. The CDR3 runs to 13 residues.

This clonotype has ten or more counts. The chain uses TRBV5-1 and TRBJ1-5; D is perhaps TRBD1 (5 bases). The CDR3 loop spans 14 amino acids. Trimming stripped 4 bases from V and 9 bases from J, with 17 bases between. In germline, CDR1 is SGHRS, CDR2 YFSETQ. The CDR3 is CASSPNQGSGPQHF. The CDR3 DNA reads TGCGCCAGCAGCCCCAACCAGGGTTCGGGGCCCCAGCATTTT.

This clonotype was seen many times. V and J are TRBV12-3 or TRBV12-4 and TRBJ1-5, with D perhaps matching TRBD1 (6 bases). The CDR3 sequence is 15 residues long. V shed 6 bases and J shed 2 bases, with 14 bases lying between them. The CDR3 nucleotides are TGTGCCAGCAGCACGACAGGTAAAGGCAATCAGCCCCAGCATTTT. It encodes CASSTTGKGNQPQHF.